This T cell receptor beta chain comes out of a study of shared clonotypes between healthy human individuals. From germline, CDR1 is SGHAT and CDR2 FQNNGV. The CDR3 extends over 13 amino acids. Trimming cost V 1 base and J 7 bases, with 8 bases left between them. It was roughly 190 ng DNA, 25,000 to 35,000 T cell genomes, that sorted-subset replicate PCRs used. Using immunoSEQ multiplex PCR, the repertoire was profiled, and TCRdb retains in-frame clones only, with some absent. The table lists more than 1,200,000 clones, around 98.5% of them singletons. The sequence derives from a young man in good health. The chain has TRBV11-2 and TRBJ2-1; D is ambiguous. The sequenced material came from naive CD4+ T cells sorted from blood. Subset specified: CD45RA+ positively selected. The chain's CDR3 is CASSLGVVNEQFF. The CDR3 DNA reads as TGTGCCAGCAGCTTAGGAGTGGTTAATGAGCAGTTCTTC.